This T cell receptor beta chain was sequenced in a study of T cell clonotyping in hematopoietic cell transplantation. Study results and caveats: Higher Inverse Simpson Index values in graft donor and pretransplant recipient predicted broader posttransplant TCR diversity. Cells were unsorted, so CD4 and CD8 contributions were not separated. Recipient TCR diversity dropped after transplant; expanded clonotypes rose from day 30 to 180.

Sequencing used immunoSEQ multiplex PCR; TCRdb keeps in-frame clones, though not all of them. Among nearly 70,000 clones listed, around 94% were seen once. CDR1 and CDR2 from the germline V gene are SGHTA and FQGNSA. Trimming left V 2 bases short and J 3 bases short, with 5 bases between. CDR3 length: 13 residues. A note on this clone: The antigen is unknown.

This chain uses TRBV7-2 with TRBJ1-5; D not resolved. This TCR derives from a man aged 45-65 years in good health. Some clones in this sample may be carry-over from other donors' samples. The specimen sequenced was peripheral blood mononuclear cells. The CDR3 spells CASSLISNQPQHF. The DNA of the CDR3 is TGTGCCAGCAGCTTAATTTCCAATCAGCCCCAGCATTTT. Supplemented by reference TRBV7-2 and TRBJ1-5, the full variable domain reads GAGVSQSPSNKVTEKGKDVELRCDPISGHTALYWYRQSLGQGLEFLIYFQGNSAPDKSGLPSDRFSAERTGGSVSTLTIQRTQQEDSAVYLCASSLISNQPQHFGDGTRLSIL.